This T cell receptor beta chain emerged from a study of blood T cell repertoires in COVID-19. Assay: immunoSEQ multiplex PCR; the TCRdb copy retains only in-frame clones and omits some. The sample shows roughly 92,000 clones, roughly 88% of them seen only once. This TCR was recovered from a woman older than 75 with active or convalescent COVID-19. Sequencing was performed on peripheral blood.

The CDR3, as DNA: TGTGCCAGCAGTCCGGGACTATGGAGCTCCTACAATGAGCAGTTCTTC. This gives the protein CASSPGLWSSYNEQFF. This chain uses TRBV27 with TRBJ2-1; 7 nucleotides match TRBD2. Germline V gene sequence: CDR1 MNHEY, CDR2 SMNVEV (reference sequence). This CDR3 region has 16 residues. Trimming took 5 bases from V and 0 from J; bases not matched to a gene: 7.